Detailed here is one T cell receptor (beta chain). Its specificity is not known. This record comes from a study of T cell responses to AZD1222 COVID-19 vaccine. Study-wide results and caveats: All repertoire sampling was performed exclusively after the peak T cell response. Within unmutated variant regions lay the reported targets of nearly half of spike-specific TCRs.

The V gene lost 1 base and the J gene lost 4 bases, with 18 bases spanning the gap. This CDR3 has 17 residues. CDR1 is SGHVS and CDR2 is FQNEAQ in the germline V gene. Method: immunoSEQ multiplex PCR; TCRdb's copy keeps in-frame clones and lacks some. This table holds 90,000 to 120,000 clones, around 92% found once. The sequencing used peripheral blood, collected on day 0 of AZD1222 vaccination. The receptor was derived from an adult in good health. This sequence joins TRBV7-8 and TRBJ2-3; D uncertain. CDR3: CASSLVPGASVADTQYF. CDR3 coding DNA: TGTGCCAGCAGCTTAGTTCCAGGAGCGTCTGTAGCAGATACGCAGTATTTT. The whole variable domain, filled in from reference TRBV7-8 and TRBJ2-3, reads GAGVSQSPRYKVAKRGQDVALRCDPISGHVSLFWYQQALGQGPEFLTYFQNEAQLDKSGLPSDRFFAERPEGSVSTLKIQRTQQEDSAVYLCASSLVPGASVADTQYFGPGTRLTVL.